Following are 8 T cell receptor beta chains from one sample sequenced in a study of blood T cell repertoires in COVID-19. TCRdb's table, derived via immunoSEQ multiplex PCR, lists solely in-frame clones and lacks some. The table lists about 240,000 clones, 80% to 95% of them singletons, with around 0.83% in the top ten. Sample: peripheral blood. These receptors all come from a man between 25 and 39 years old with COVID-19, enrolled during active disease.

V gene TRBV18 combines with J gene TRBJ1-2, with 7 bases that match TRBD1. Germline loops: CDR1 KGHSH, CDR2 LQKENI. This CDR3 spans 14 amino acids. Trimming cost V 6 bases and J 0 bases; bases outside gene matches: 4. CDR3: CASSRDRANYGYTF. The CDR3 DNA sequence: TGTGCCAGCTCCAGGGACAGAGCTAACTATGGCTACACCTTC.

The V and J genes are TRBV5-1 and TRBJ1-2; 7 bases line up with TRBD1. Germline V gene data show CDR1 as SGHRS and CDR2 as YFSETQ. V shed 4 bases, J shed 4 bases, and the junction held 7 bases outside the gene matches. The CDR3 has 14 residues. DNA of the CDR3: TGCGCCAGCAGCCTCACTGACAGGGCCTATGGCTACACCTTC. Its protein is CASSLTDRAYGYTF.

V gene TRBV5-1 combines with J gene TRBJ1-1; 9 nucleotides agree with TRBD1. With 3 bases clipped from V and 1 base from J, the junction kept 4 bases outside the gene matches. This CDR3 is built from 15 residues. Germline CDR1 reads SGHRS; CDR2 reads YFSETQ. The CDR3 reads CASSYRTGENTEAFF. CDR3 nucleotides: TGCGCCAGCAGCTACCGGACAGGGGAGAACACTGAAGCTTTCTTT.

As regards this clone: One junction end does not reproduce the germline sequence, and a read error may be involved. The rearrangement joins TRBV7-4 to TRBJ2-7; 8 bases fit TRBD2. The CDR3 contains 16 residues. Germline V lookup: CDR1 SGHVT, CDR2 SQSDAQ. CDR3 DNA: TGTGTCAGCAGCCCCCCCGGGGGGGGCCTATCCTACGAGCAGTACTTC. Translation gives CVSSPPGGGLSYEQYF.

The chain links TRBV2 to TRBJ2-5; 13 bases are a match to TRBD2. Germline values: CDR1 SNHLY, CDR2 FYNNEI. The CDR3 spans 16 residues. V was clipped by 5 bases and J by 0 bases; unmatched bases: 3. CDR3 residues: CASSLGLAGDQETQYF. In DNA, the CDR3 is TGTGCCAGCAGTCTTGGACTAGCGGGGGACCAAGAGACCCAGTACTTC.

The chain employs TRBV6-5 and TRBJ1-1, with TRBD1 matching over 8 bases. The CDR3 consists of 14 residues. The V gene end was trimmed by 4 bases and the J gene end by 5 bases; junction bases not matched to a gene: 6. Germline loops: CDR1 MNHEY, CDR2 SVGAGI. CDR3 in amino acids: CASSSGQGQTEAFF. For the CDR3, the DNA is TGTGCCAGCAGTTCCGGACAGGGCCAAACTGAAGCTTTCTTT.

The chain recombines TRBV5-1 with TRBJ2-3; D remains unclear. This CDR3 has 16 residues. V was clipped by 1 base and J by 1 base, with 13 bases between them. From germline, CDR1 is SGHRS and CDR2 YFSETQ. This chain's CDR3 is CASSLPAGFGTDTQYF. The DNA of the CDR3 is TGCGCCAGCAGCTTGCCCGCTGGCTTCGGCACAGATACGCAGTATTTT.

This clone was seen a handful of times. This chain joins TRBV28 and TRBJ1-6, with no clear D. CDR3 length equals 14 residues. Germline V gene lookup returns CDR1 MDHEN and CDR2 SYDVKM. The germline V and J ends were trimmed by 2 bases and 11 bases, with 13 bases remaining between them. The CDR3 is CASSLVSGVAPLHF. CDR3 DNA sequence: TGTGCCAGCAGTTTAGTCTCCGGGGTTGCACCCCTCCACTTT.